This T cell receptor (beta chain) was observed in a study of T cells in Graves' hyperthyroidism and ophthalmopathy. Study observations and caveats: Onset of ophthalmopathy came a median 6.5 months after the model predicted it. Ophthalmopathy was told apart from stable hyperthyroidism by a 13 V-J model. Appearing also in blood were most of the thyroid clonotypes expanded above 0.001.

CDR3 length equals 13 residues. V was shortened by 3 bases and J by 6 bases, with 9 bases between the two germline ends. The V gene's germline CDR1 is LNHNV and CDR2 YYDKDF (reference sequence). Only one count was recorded for this clonotype. What it recognizes is unknown. The TCR beta CDR3 regions underwent amplification using RNA transcripts as the source. The primer set for the first-round RT-PCR of the TCR CDR3 was HTBI. TCRdb reprocessed the multiplex PCR reads with MiXCR, giving one entry per CDR3 protein. The data contain 650,000 to 800,000 distinct CDR3 sequences, 45% of them singletons. The TCR sequence derives from an adult man with Graves' disease, either hyperthyroidism or ophthalmopathy (not recorded which). The rearrangement links TRBV15 to TRBJ1-5, with D unresolved. Source material: peripheral blood or thyroid tissue (not recorded which). The CDR3 is CATSRGMGQPQHF. CDR3 nucleotide sequence: TGTGCCACCAGCAGGGGGATGGGTCAGCCCCAGCATTTT.